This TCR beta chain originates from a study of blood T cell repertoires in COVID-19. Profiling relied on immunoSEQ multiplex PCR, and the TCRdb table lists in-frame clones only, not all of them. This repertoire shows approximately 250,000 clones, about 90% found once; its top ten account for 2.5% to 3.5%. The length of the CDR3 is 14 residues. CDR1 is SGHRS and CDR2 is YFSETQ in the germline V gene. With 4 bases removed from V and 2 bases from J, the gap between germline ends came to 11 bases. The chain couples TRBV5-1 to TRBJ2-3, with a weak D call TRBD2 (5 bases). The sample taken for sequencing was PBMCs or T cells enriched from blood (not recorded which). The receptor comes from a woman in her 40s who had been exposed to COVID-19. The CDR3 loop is CASSAGLPTDTQYF. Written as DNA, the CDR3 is TGCGCCAGCAGCGCAGGACTGCCCACAGATACGCAGTATTTT.